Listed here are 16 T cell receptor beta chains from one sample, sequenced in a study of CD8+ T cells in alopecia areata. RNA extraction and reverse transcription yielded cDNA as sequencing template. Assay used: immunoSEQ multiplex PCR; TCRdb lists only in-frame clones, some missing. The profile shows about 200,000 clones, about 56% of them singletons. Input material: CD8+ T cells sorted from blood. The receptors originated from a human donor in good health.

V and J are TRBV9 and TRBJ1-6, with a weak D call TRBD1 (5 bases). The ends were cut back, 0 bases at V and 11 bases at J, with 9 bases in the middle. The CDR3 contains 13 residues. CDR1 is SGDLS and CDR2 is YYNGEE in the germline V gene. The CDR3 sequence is CASSVGGATPLHF. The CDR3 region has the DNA TGTGCCAGCAGCGTAGGGGGCGCGACACCCCTCCACTTT.

CDR3 amino acids: CASSQLIQQRGDTDTQYF. The CDR3 coding sequence is TGCGCCAGCAGCCAACTCATTCAACAGCGGGGGGACACAGATACGCAGTATTTT. The chain carries TRBV4-1 and TRBJ2-3; 9 bases align to TRBD2. This CDR3 spans 18 amino acids. Germline-derived CDR1 and CDR2 are MGHRA and YSYEKL. V dropped 2 bases and J dropped 2; count of bases not matched to a gene: 11.

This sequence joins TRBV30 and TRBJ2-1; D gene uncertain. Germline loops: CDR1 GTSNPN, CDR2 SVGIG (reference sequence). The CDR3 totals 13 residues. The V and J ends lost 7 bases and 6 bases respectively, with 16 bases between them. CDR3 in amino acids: CASDESARNEQFF. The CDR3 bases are TGTGCCTCCGACGAGTCCGCTCGCAATGAGCAGTTCTTC. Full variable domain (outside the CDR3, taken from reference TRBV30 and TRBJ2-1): SQTIHQWPATLVQPVGSPLSLECTVEGTSNPNLYWYRQAAGRGLQLLFYSVGIGQISSEVPQNLSASRPQDRQFILSSKKLLLSDSGFYLCASDESARNEQFFGPGTRLTVL.

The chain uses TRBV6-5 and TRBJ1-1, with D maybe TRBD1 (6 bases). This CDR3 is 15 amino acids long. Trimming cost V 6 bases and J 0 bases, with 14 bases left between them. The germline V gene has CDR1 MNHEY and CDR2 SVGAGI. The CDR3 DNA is TGTGCCAGCAGCCCAACAGGGACAATGAACACTGAAGCTTTCTTT. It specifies CASSPTGTMNTEAFF.

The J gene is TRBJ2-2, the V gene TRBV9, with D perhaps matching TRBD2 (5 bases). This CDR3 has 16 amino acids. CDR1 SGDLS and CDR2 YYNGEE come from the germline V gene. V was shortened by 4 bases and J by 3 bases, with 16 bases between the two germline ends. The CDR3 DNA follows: TGTGCCAGCAGCCCCGGGGTGGGGATGGACACCGGGGAGCTGTTTTTT. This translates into CASSPGVGMDTGELFF.

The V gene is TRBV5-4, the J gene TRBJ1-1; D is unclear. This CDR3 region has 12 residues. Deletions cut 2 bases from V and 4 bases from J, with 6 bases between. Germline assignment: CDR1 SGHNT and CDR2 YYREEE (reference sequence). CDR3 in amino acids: CASSFHGTEAFF. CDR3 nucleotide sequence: TGTGCCAGCAGCTTTCATGGCACTGAAGCTTTCTTT.

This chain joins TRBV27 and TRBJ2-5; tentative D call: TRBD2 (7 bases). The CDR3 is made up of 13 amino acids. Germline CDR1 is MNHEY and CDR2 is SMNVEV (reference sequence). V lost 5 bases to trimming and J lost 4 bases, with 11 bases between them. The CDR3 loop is CASSGGGLETQYF. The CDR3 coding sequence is TGTGCCAGCAGTGGGGGGGGCCTAGAGACCCAGTACTTC.

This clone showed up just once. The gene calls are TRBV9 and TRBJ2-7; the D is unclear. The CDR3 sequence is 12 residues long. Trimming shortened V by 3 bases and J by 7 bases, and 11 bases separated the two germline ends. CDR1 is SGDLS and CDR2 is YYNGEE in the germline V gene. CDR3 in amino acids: CASSGGAGEQYF. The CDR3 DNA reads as TGTGCCAGCAGCGGGGGTGCTGGTGAGCAGTACTTC.

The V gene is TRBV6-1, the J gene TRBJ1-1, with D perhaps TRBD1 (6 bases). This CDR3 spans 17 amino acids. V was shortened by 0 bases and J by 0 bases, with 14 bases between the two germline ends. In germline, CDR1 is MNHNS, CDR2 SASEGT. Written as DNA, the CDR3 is TGTGCCAGCAGTGAAGCTATAGGAGGACAGTTGAACACTGAAGCTTTCTTT. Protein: CASSEAIGGQLNTEAFF.

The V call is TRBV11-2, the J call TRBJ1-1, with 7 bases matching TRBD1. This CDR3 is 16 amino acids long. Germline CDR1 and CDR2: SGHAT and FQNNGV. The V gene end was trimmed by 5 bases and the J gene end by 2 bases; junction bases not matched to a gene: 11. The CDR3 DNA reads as TGTGCCAGCAGCAGCCGGGACAGAGTATCCAACACTGAAGCTTTCTTT. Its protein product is CASSSRDRVSNTEAFF.

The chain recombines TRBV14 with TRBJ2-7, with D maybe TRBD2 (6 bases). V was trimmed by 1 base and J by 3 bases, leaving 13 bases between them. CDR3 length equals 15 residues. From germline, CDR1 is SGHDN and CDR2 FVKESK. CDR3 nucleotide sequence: TGTGCCAGCAGCCAAGTTGGAGGGGCAATCTACGAGCAGTACTTC. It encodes CASSQVGGAIYEQYF.

CDR3 DNA: TGTGCCAGCAGCCCCGCATCAGGGGGGTACGAGCAGTACTTC. Amino acid sequence: CASSPASGGYEQYF. The chain joins TRBV5-4 to TRBJ2-7, with a weak D call TRBD1 (7 bases). Deletions cut 4 bases from V and 4 bases from J, with 15 bases between. Germline CDR1 SGHNT, CDR2 YYREEE (reference sequence). The CDR3 spans 14 residues.

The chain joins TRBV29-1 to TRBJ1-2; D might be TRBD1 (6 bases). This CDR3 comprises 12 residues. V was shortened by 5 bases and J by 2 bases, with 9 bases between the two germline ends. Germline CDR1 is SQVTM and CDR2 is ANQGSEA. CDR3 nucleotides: TGCAGCGTTAAAACAGGGAACTATGGCTACACCTTC. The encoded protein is CSVKTGNYGYTF.

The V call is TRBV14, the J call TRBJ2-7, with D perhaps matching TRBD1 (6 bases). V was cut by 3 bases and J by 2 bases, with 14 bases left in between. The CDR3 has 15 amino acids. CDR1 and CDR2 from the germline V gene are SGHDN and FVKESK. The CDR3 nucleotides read TGTGCCAGCAGCCACCTTCTACAGGGACCCTACGAGCAGTACTTC. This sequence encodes CASSHLLQGPYEQYF.

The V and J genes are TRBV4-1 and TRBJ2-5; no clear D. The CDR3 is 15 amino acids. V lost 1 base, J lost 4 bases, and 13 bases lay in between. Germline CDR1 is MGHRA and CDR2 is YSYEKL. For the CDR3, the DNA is TGCGCCAGCAGCCAAGTAGAGCGAAGTGGAGAGACCCAGTACTTC. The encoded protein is CASSQVERSGETQYF.

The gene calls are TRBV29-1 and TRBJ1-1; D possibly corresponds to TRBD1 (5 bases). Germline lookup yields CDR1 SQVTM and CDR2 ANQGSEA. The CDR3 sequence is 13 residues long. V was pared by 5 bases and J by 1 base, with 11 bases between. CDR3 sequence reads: CSVSRGENTEAFF. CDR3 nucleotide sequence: TGCAGCGTTTCGCGGGGGGAGAACACTGAAGCTTTCTTT.